The present entry profiles one T cell receptor beta chain with its context. The target antigen is unknown. The CDR3 is 12 amino acids. V lost 6 bases, J lost 2 bases, and 7 bases lay in between. Germline CDR1 MNHEY, CDR2 SVGAGI. This cohort consisted of healthy bone marrow donors. The data stem from a study of cytomegalovirus exposure and HLA in healthy donors. Across the study: Early release data held about 85 million unique TCRs from HLA-typed donors.

Primers for the PCR totalled 60 Vbeta and 13 Jbeta. The protocol was immunoSEQ multiplex PCR, while the TCRdb copy is restricted to in-frame clones and leaves out a portion. Here the sample spans more than 85,000 clones, approximately 86% being singletons. The study's findings and limits: The listing of approximately 160 TCR beta chains classed them as cytomegalovirus-associated. High specificity and sensitivity for cytomegalovirus status were reported for the classifier.

Sequenced input: PBMCs. The clonotype originates from a middle-aged man in good health and CMV-seronegative. This chain joins TRBV6-5 and TRBJ1-2, with D unclear. DNA of the CDR3: TGTGCCAGCAGACGAGGGAACTATGGCTACACCTTC. It codes for CASRRGNYGYTF.